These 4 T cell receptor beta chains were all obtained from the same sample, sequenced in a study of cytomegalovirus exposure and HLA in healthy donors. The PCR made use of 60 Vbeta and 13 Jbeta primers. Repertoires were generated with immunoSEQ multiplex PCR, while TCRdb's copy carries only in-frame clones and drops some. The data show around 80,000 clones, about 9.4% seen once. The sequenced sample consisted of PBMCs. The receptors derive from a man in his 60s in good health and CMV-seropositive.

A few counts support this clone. The CDR3 sequence is CAWRGQGWTKNIQYF. The CDR3, as DNA: TGTGCCTGGAGAGGACAGGGATGGACCAAAAACATTCAGTACTTC. The chain employs TRBV30 and TRBJ2-4; 8 bases align to TRBD1. The CDR3 loop spans 15 amino acids. Germline CDR1 is GTSNPN and CDR2 is SVGIG (reference sequence). V shed 3 bases, J shed 2 bases, and the junction held 6 bases outside the gene matches.

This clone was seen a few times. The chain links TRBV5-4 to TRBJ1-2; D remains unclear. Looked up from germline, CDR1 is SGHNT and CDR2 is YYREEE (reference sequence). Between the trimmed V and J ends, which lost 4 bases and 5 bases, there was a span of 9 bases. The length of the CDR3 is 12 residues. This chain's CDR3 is CASSQNVYGYTF. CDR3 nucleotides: TGTGCCAGCAGCCAGAATGTTTATGGCTACACCTTC.

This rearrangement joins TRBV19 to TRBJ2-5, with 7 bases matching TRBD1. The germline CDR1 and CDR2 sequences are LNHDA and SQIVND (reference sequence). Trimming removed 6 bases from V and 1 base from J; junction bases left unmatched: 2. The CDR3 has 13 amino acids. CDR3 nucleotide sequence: TGTGCCAGTAGGGGACAGTCCCAAGAGACCCAGTACTTC. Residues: CASRGQSQETQYF.

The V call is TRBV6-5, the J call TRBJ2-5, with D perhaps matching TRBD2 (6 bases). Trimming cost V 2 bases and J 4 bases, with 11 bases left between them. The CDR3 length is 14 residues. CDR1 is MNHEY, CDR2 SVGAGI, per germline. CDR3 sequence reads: CASSYRGFGETQYF. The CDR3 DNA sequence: TGTGCCAGCAGTTACCGGGGGTTCGGAGAGACCCAGTACTTC.